The rows below give T cell receptor beta chains drawn from one sample of a study of cytomegalovirus exposure and HLA in healthy donors. The repertoire was sequenced with immunoSEQ multiplex PCR; TCRdb's copy has only in-frame clones and lacks some. Altogether under 80,000 clones are present, approximately 95% being singletons, with the ten largest covering approximately 2%. The specimen sequenced was PBMCs. The receptor set was obtained from a woman aged 18-29 years in good health and CMV-seronegative. Each CDR3 is given with its conserved first and last residue. The order of the fields is D gene, V gene, clone size, J gene, CDR3 length, CDR3 protein, CDR3 DNA. D genes are given only for firm matches. For some rows the clone size is stated as once, few or many, or as a class when expanded; others skip it.

>-|TRBV9|-|TRBJ1-5|15
CASSVDAGSRQPQHF
TGTGCCAGCAGCGTAGACGCAGGCTCACGGCAGCCCCAGCATTTT
>-|TRBV13|-|TRBJ1-1|12
CASSLTGTEAFF
TGTGCCAGCAGCTTAACCGGCACTGAAGCTTTCTTT
>TRBD2|TRBV4-1|-|TRBJ2-1|14
CASSPGTTYNEQFF
TGCGCCAGCAGTCCCGGGACTACATACAATGAGCAGTTCTTC
>TRBD2|TRBV11-2|-|TRBJ2-3|16
CASSLGAGGLTDTQYF
TGTGCCAGCAGCTTAGGGGCGGGGGGCCTCACAGATACGCAGTATTTT
>TRBD1|TRBV19|-|TRBJ1-3|16
CASSKTGGWSGNTIYF
TGTGCCAGCAGCAAGACAGGGGGATGGTCTGGAAACACCATATATTTT
>-|TRBV28|-|TRBJ2-3|13
CASSSRLTDTQYF
TGTGCCAGCAGTTCCCGACTGACGGATACGCAGTATTTT
>-|TRBV27|-|TRBJ2-7|15
CASSALGGPPYEQYF
TGTGCCAGCAGTGCCCTAGGAGGCCCCCCCTACGAGCAGTACTTC
>-|TRBV2|-|TRBJ2-1|15
CASSEAAGLVNEQFF
TGTGCCAGCAGTGAAGCGGCAGGGCTCGTCAATGAGCAGTTCTTC
>TRBD2|TRBV5-1|-|TRBJ2-7|13
CASGTSGTYEQYF
TGCGCCAGTGGGACTAGCGGGACCTACGAGCAGTACTTC
>TRBD2|TRBV27|-|TRBJ2-1|16
CASSPYLAGGYNEQFF
TGTGCCAGCAGTCCCTACCTAGCGGGAGGCTACAATGAGCAGTTCTTC
>-|TRBV28|once|TRBJ1-2|14
CASSTSGGGRGYTF
-
>-|TRBV28|-|TRBJ2-1|15
CASSLKAAGINEQFF
TGTGCCAGCAGTTTAAAAGCGGCGGGCATCAATGAGCAGTTCTTC
>-|TRBV25-1|-|TRBJ2-7|12
CASKAGPDVLYF
TGTGCCAGTAAAGCGGGCCCCGATGTGTTGTACTTC
>TRBD2|TRBV5-3|-|TRBJ2-5|16
CARSLTSGSWGETQYF
TGTGCCAGAAGCTTAACTAGCGGGAGTTGGGGTGAGACCCAGTACTTC
>-|TRBV5-6|once|TRBJ2-1|13
CASSFGIRNEQFF
TGTGCCAGCAGCTTCGGGATCCGCAATGAGCAGTTCTTC
>TRBD1|TRBV5-1|-|TRBJ1-4|17
CASSLQPGQVLNEKLFF
TGCGCCAGCAGCTTGCAACCAGGACAGGTGCTTAATGAAAAACTGTTTTTT
>TRBD2|TRBV5-1|-|TRBJ2-7|15
CASSPTTSGSYEQYF
TGCGCCAGCAGCCCGACCACTAGCGGGAGTTACGAGCAGTACTTC
>-|TRBV2|-|TRBJ2-4|16
CASREGVWTPKNIQYF
TGTGCCAGCAGGGAGGGCGTGTGGACTCCCAAAAACATTCAGTACTTC
>-|TRBV28|-|TRBJ1-1|13
CASSRDVDTEAFF
TGTGCCAGCTCCAGGGATGTTGACACTGAAGCTTTCTTT
>TRBD1|TRBV25-1|once|TRBJ2-7|16
CASSGGWGQTSFEQYF
TGTGCCAGCAGTGGGGGGTGGGGACAGACCTCTTTTGAGCAGTACTTC
>-|TRBV29-1|-|TRBJ2-5|11
CSVNGGETQYF
TGCAGCGTTAACGGAGGGGAGACCCAGTACTTC
>-|TRBV7-6|-|TRBJ1-2|14
CASSLEAGLLGYTF
TGTGCCAGCAGCTTAGAGGCGGGACTCCTGGGCTACACCTTC